Listed below are T cell receptor beta chains from one sample, sequenced in a study of T cell changes during pregnancy in multiple sclerosis. The assay was immunoSEQ multiplex PCR, and TCRdb's table has in-frame clones only and misses some. Here the sample spans about 51,000 clones, roughly 93% being singletons. The sample consisted of peripheral blood, taken in the second trimester of pregnancy. All receptors derive from a female donor with multiple sclerosis, enrolled in a pregnancy study. Both conserved end residues are part of each CDR3. Each record gives: D gene, clone size, J gene, V gene, CDR3 DNA, CDR3 protein. The D gene is left open where the match is weak. Clone size, where shown, is once, few, many, or a class for clones that have expanded.

TRBD2 | NA | TRBJ2-7 | TRBV12-5 | TGTGCTAGTGGTCAGGAGGGAGGGACCTACGAGCAGTACTTC | CASGQEGGTYEQYF
TRBD2 | NA | TRBJ2-1 | TRBV19 | TGTGCCAGTACCAGTGCTAGCGGAGCCAACAATGAGCAGTTCTTC | CASTSASGANNEQFF
TRBD1 | NA | TRBJ2-5 | TRBV25-1 | TGTGCCAGCACAGACAGGGGGCTTGATCAAGAGACCCAGTACTTC | CASTDRGLDQETQYF
NA | NA | TRBJ2-5 | TRBV5-5 | TGTGCCAGCAGCGCATCAGGGAAAGAGACCCAGTACTTC | CASSASGKETQYF
NA | NA | TRBJ1-3 | TRBV19 | TGTGCCAGTAATTCCGGGGGCTCTGGAAACACCATATATTTT | CASNSGGSGNTIYF
NA | few | TRBJ2-3 | TRBV7-9 | TGTGCCAGCAGCTTAGAACCGGCAGATACGCAGTATTTT | CASSLEPADTQYF
NA | NA | TRBJ1-2 | TRBV9 | TGTGCCAGCAGCGACATGACTTCCCCCCTTTATGGCTACACCTTC | CASSDMTSPLYGYTF
NA | NA | TRBJ2-7 | TRBV30 | TGTGCCTGGAGTGACCCCAGGACCGGGGTTAACGAGCAGTACTTC | CAWSDPRTGVNEQYF
NA | NA | TRBJ2-7 | TRBV7-2 | TGTGCCAGCAGCCCCCTGGGGCAGGTTTTCTACGAGCAGTACTTC | CASSPLGQVFYEQYF
TRBD1 | once | TRBJ2-7 | TRBV5-4 | TGTGCCAGCAGCTGGACCGGGACAGGGGACTCCGAGCAGTACTTC | CASSWTGTGDSEQYF
TRBD1 | NA | TRBJ1-1 | TRBV5-4 | TGTGCCAGCAGCTTGGGTAGGACAGGGGCTGAAGCTTTCTTT | CASSLGRTGAEAFF
NA | NA | TRBJ2-2 | TRBV9 | TGTGCCAGCAGCGTAGGCCAGCGGGTTTTCACCGGGGAGCTGTTTTTT | CASSVGQRVFTGELFF
TRBD2 | NA | TRBJ2-1 | TRBV6-4 | TGTGCCAGCAGGGGGACTAGCGGGAGAGTCTACAATGAGCAGTTCTTC | CASRGTSGRVYNEQFF
NA | NA | TRBJ2-3 | TRBV21-1 | TGTGCCAGCAGCAAAGACAGGGGACTAGCGGCTAGCACAGATACGCAGTATTTT | CASSKDRGLAASTDTQYF
NA | once | TRBJ1-2 | TRBV5-1 | TGCGCCAGCAGCCCGGACAACAACTATGGCTACACCTTC | CASSPDNNYGYTF
TRBD1 | NA | TRBJ2-1 | TRBV18 | TGTGCCAGCTCAAAAACAGGGGGCCGCGATGAGCAGTTCTTC | CASSKTGGRDEQFF
NA | NA | TRBJ2-7 | TRBV28 | TGTGCCAGCAGTCCCGGACCCCCGGAGGCCTACGAGCAGTACTTC | CASSPGPPEAYEQYF
TRBD1 | NA | TRBJ2-5 | TRBV7-9 | TGTGCCAGCAGCAATACGACAGGGGTAGACCAAGAGACCCAGTACTTC | CASSNTTGVDQETQYF
TRBD1 | NA | TRBJ1-2 | TRBV19 | TGTGCCAGTAGTCTCAATACCGGGACAGGGGTTTTTCGCTACACCTTC | CASSLNTGTGVFRYTF
TRBD2 | NA | TRBJ2-1 | TRBV5-3 | TGTGCCAGAAGCATGATCCCCGGACTAGCGAACTACAATGAGCAGTTCTTC | CARSMIPGLANYNEQFF
TRBD2 | NA | TRBJ2-5 | TRBV10-3 | TGTGCCATCAGTGGGCTAGCGGGTATCCAAGAGACCCAGTACTTC | CAISGLAGIQETQYF
TRBD1 | once | TRBJ1-1 | TRBV2 | TGTGCCAGCAGTGATGGGGACAGGGCGAACACTGAAGCTTTCTTT | CASSDGDRANTEAFF
TRBD1 | NA | TRBJ2-1 | TRBV28 | TGTGCCAGCAGTGTAGCAGGGGGCCCCGAGCAGTTCTTC | CASSVAGGPEQFF
NA | NA | TRBJ1-4 | TRBV28 | TGTGCCAGCGGGGATTATAGGGGCGGTGAAAAACTGTTTTTT | CASGDYRGGEKLFF
NA | NA | TRBJ2-3 | TRBV27 | TGTGCCAGCAGTTTATCGATCGAGTGGTTGGATACGCAGTATTTT | CASSLSIEWLDTQYF
NA | NA | TRBJ1-1 | TRBV25-1 | TGTGCCAGCAGTGAAGGGGGGGCGGCTGAAGCTTTCTTT | CASSEGGAAEAFF
TRBD2 | NA | TRBJ2-7 | TRBV5-1 | TGCGCCAGCAGCTTGCCTGGACTAGCGGGAGGGAGCGAGCAGTACTTC | CASSLPGLAGGSEQYF
TRBD1 | NA | TRBJ1-2 | TRBV19 | TGTGCCAGTAGTCCCCGGGACAGGGATCGAATTGCGGCGGATGGCTACACCTTC | CASSPRDRDRIAADGYTF
NA | once | TRBJ2-3 | TRBV5-1 | TGCGCCAGCAGCTTGGCCACGGTTAGCACAGATACGCAGTATTTT | CASSLATVSTDTQYF
TRBD2 | NA | TRBJ2-7 | TRBV10-1 | TGCGCCAGCAGTGAGGACAAGCGGGAGGTCGAGCAGTACTTC | CASSEDKREVEQYF
NA | few | TRBJ1-1 | TRBV30 | TGTGCCTGGAGTGTGAAAGGGGACACTGAAGCTTTCTTT | CAWSVKGDTEAFF
NA | NA | TRBJ2-1 | TRBV5-1 | TGCGCCAGCAGCATGGCAGCGGCTAACAATGAGCAGTTCTTC | CASSMAAANNEQFF
TRBD2 | NA | TRBJ2-1 | TRBV29-1 | TGCAGCGTTGAAGATCTCCCTAGCGGAAAATACTACAATGAGCAGTTCTTC | CSVEDLPSGKYYNEQFF
NA | NA | TRBJ1-1 | TRBV7-3 | TGTGCCAGCAGCTCCTCCTTGAACACTGAAGCTTTCTTT | CASSSSLNTEAFF
TRBD1 | NA | TRBJ2-7 | TRBV28 | TGTGCCAGCAGAACCGGGACAGGGGCCTTGGAGCAGTACTTC | CASRTGTGALEQYF
TRBD1 | NA | TRBJ1-2 | TRBV9 | TGTGCCAGCCGGGGGACAGTAGCTAACTATGGCTACACCTTC | CASRGTVANYGYTF
TRBD2 | NA | TRBJ2-3 | TRBV25-1 | TGTGCCAGCAGTGGCGCCACTAGCGGGCATAGCACAGATACGCAGTATTTT | CASSGATSGHSTDTQYF
TRBD2 | NA | TRBJ2-1 | TRBV6-5 | TGTGCCAGCAGCACGACTAGCGGGAACGAGCAGTTCTTC | CASSTTSGNEQFF
TRBD1 | NA | TRBJ2-3 | TRBV30 | TGTGCCGGGGGACAGGACAACACAGATACGCAGTATTTT | CAGGQDNTDTQYF
TRBD2 | NA | TRBJ2-3 | TRBV2 | TGTGCCAGCAACCCCCCCCCTAGCGGTCTATCTAGCACAGATACGCAGTATTTT | CASNPPPSGLSSTDTQYF
TRBD2 | NA | TRBJ2-1 | TRBV4-2 | TGTGCCAGCAGCCATGGACCGGGACTAGCGGGATACAATGAGCAGTTCTTC | CASSHGPGLAGYNEQFF
NA | NA | TRBJ2-1 | TRBV13 | TGTGCCAGCAGCTTTGGCGGAGGAAACTACAATGAGCAGTTCTTC | CASSFGGGNYNEQFF
NA | NA | TRBJ1-1 | TRBV7-2 | TGTGCCAGCAGCTTGGTTAGGAACACTGAAGCTTTCTTT | CASSLVRNTEAFF
TRBD2 | once | TRBJ2-2 | TRBV7-2 | TGTGCCAGCAGCGACCCCCCGGGACTAGTAACCGCGAGGGAGCTGTTTTTT | CASSDPPGLVTARELFF
TRBD1 | NA | TRBJ1-5 | TRBV7-2 | TGTGCCAGCAGCCGAAACCGACAGGGGGCTGGCAATCAGCCCCAGCATTTT | CASSRNRQGAGNQPQHF
TRBD2 | NA | TRBJ2-1 | TRBV7-6 | TGTGCCAGCAGGCTAGCGGGAGGAATGAATGAGCAGTTCTTC | CASRLAGGMNEQFF
TRBD1 | NA | TRBJ2-7 | TRBV7-9 | TGTGCCAGCAGCTCATATCCTAGCCGGGACAGGGGTTACGAGCAGTACTTC | CASSSYPSRDRGYEQYF
TRBD2 | NA | TRBJ2-7 | TRBV19 | TGTGCCAGTAGTAGTGCTGGCGGGAGGGGTCCCTACGAGCAGTACTTC | CASSSAGGRGPYEQYF
NA | NA | TRBJ2-7 | TRBV7-2 | TGTGCCAGCAGCCCGCCTGCAGCCTACGAGCAGTACTTC | CASSPPAAYEQYF
TRBD2 | once | TRBJ2-1 | TRBV2 | TGTGCCAGCAGATGGGGACTAGCGGGAGGGGAGCGCAATGAGCAGTTCTTC | CASRWGLAGGERNEQFF
NA | NA | TRBJ2-3 | TRBV18 | TGTGCCAGCTCACAAGTCGGGAGATCAGATACGCAGTATTTT | CASSQVGRSDTQYF
NA | once | TRBJ2-3 | TRBV4-3 | TGCGCCAGCAGCCAAGATCGATACGGGAGACGGACAGATACGCAGTATTTT | CASSQDRYGRRTDTQYF